The 26 T cell receptor beta chains in this list originate from one sample, sequenced in a study of blood T cell repertoires in COVID-19. This table comes from immunoSEQ multiplex PCR, and its TCRdb copy is limited to in-frame clones, with some not included. The sample includes 220,000 or so clones, 75% to 90% of them seen just once. The sequencing sample was made of peripheral blood. The receptors were sampled from a man in his 60s who had recovered from COVID-19.

Worth noting for this clone: This specimen includes other DNA sequences encoding the same CDR3. V and J are TRBV9 and TRBJ1-3; D remains unclear. CDR3 size: 14 residues. The ends were cut back, 3 bases at V and 1 base at J, with 8 bases in the middle. Looked up from germline, CDR1 is SGDLS and CDR2 is YYNGEE. CDR3 loop: CASSAGWSGNTIYF. The CDR3 nucleotides read TGTGCCAGCAGCGCCGGGTGGTCTGGAAACACCATATATTTT.

The rearrangement joins TRBV5-1 to TRBJ2-7, with a tentative D call TRBD1 (6 bases). The V end was cut by 3 bases, the J end by 7 bases, with 17 bases between. The CDR3 is made up of 14 amino acids. Per germline, CDR1 SGHRS and CDR2 YFSETQ. This chain's CDR3 is CASSSGQSAGEQYF. The CDR3 nucleotides read TGCGCCAGCAGCTCTGGACAGTCCGCCGGGGAGCAGTACTTC.

V is TRBV30 and J is TRBJ2-7; D is ambiguous. Looked up from germline, CDR1 is GTSNPN and CDR2 is SVGIG (reference sequence). V shed 0 bases and J shed 5 bases, with 5 bases lying between them. CDR3 size: 11 residues. CDR3 loop: CAWSVANEQYF. The CDR3 nucleotides read TGTGCCTGGAGTGTAGCTAACGAGCAGTACTTC.

The chain links TRBV5-1 to TRBJ2-5; 9 nucleotides match TRBD1. With 4 bases clipped from V and 2 bases from J, the junction kept 6 bases outside the gene matches. The germline V gene encodes CDR1 SGHRS and CDR2 YFSETQ. The CDR3 covers 15 residues. CDR3 region: CASSTGQGRQETQYF. CDR3 in DNA: TGCGCCAGCAGCACAGGACAGGGGAGGCAAGAGACCCAGTACTTC.

In nucleotides, the CDR3 is TGTGCCAGCAGCCCCGAAGGCGTGAGCGCTGAAGCTTTCTTT. This translates into CASSPEGVSAEAFF. V gene TRBV7-3 combines with J gene TRBJ1-1, with D uncertain. The CDR3 totals 14 residues. V was pared by 5 bases and J by 6 bases, with 16 bases between. Germline lookup yields CDR1 SGHTA and CDR2 FQGTGA.

V is TRBV13 and J is TRBJ2-3, with 8 bases aligning to TRBD1. The V gene end was trimmed by 5 bases and the J gene end by 0 bases; junction bases not matched to a gene: 7. In germline, CDR1 is PRHDT, CDR2 FYEKMQ (reference sequence). The length of the CDR3 is 16 residues. CDR3: CASSLMGQASTDTQYF. The DNA for the CDR3 is TGTGCCAGCAGCCTAATGGGACAGGCAAGCACAGATACGCAGTATTTT.

This chain links TRBV29-1 with TRBJ1-1; D not resolved. The V end lost 2 bases, the J end lost 4 bases, and 11 bases lay between the germline ends. In germline, CDR1 is SQVTM, CDR2 ANQGSEA. The CDR3 contains 13 residues. The CDR3 coding sequence is TGCAGCGTTGAACAGTCTCGGGGCACTGAAGCTTTCTTT. This encodes CSVEQSRGTEAFF. Based on the CDR3 plus reference TRBV29-1 and TRBJ1-1, the full variable domain is SAVISQKPSRDICQRGTSLTIQCQVDSQVTMMFWYRQQPGQSLTLIATANQGSEATYESGFVIDKFPISRPNLTFSTLTVSNMSPEDSSIYLCSVEQSRGTEAFFGQGTRLTVV.

J is TRBJ1-1 and V is TRBV19; D gene unclear. The germline V gene encodes CDR1 LNHDA and CDR2 SQIVND (reference sequence). The CDR3 has 15 amino acids. V lost 3 bases to trimming and J lost 4 bases, with 15 bases between them. The CDR3 DNA reads as TGTGCCAGTAGTATTAGTGAGTTCGCCGGCACTGAAGCTTTCTTT. Encoded protein: CASSISEFAGTEAFF.

This clone was found once. V usage is TRBV28 and J usage is TRBJ1-2; D is perhaps TRBD1 (5 bases). Trimming left V 3 bases short and J 1 base short, with 12 bases between. The CDR3 contains 15 residues. Germline V gene data show CDR1 as MDHEN and CDR2 as SYDVKM. The CDR3 here is CASSLGLGGNYGYTF. DNA for the CDR3: TGTGCCAGCAGTTTGGGACTAGGCGGTAACTATGGCTACACCTTC.

V is TRBV19 and J is TRBJ2-5, with 8 bases aligning to TRBD1. With 7 bases clipped from V and 2 bases from J, the junction kept 9 bases outside the gene matches. Per the germline V gene, CDR1 is LNHDA and CDR2 is SQIVND (reference sequence). This CDR3 is built from 15 residues. The CDR3 protein is CASTPGQARQETQYF. Written as DNA, the CDR3 is TGTGCCAGTACCCCGGGACAGGCCAGACAAGAGACCCAGTACTTC.

This sequence joins TRBV27 and TRBJ2-7; the match to TRBD2 covers 15 bases. Unmatched junction bases numbered 4, after V lost 6 bases and J lost 1 base. The germline gives CDR1 MNHEY, CDR2 SMNVEV (reference sequence). The CDR3 spans 16 residues. CDR3 nucleotide sequence: TGTGCCAGCAGACGGACTAGCGGGAGGGGGTCCTACGAGCAGTACTTC. It encodes CASRRTSGRGSYEQYF.

A single count supports this clone. Other nucleotide sequences from this sample produce the same CDR3. V gene TRBV5-4 combines with J gene TRBJ2-7; perhaps TRBD1 as D (6 bases). In germline, CDR1 is SGHNT, CDR2 YYREEE (reference sequence). V lost 3 bases and J lost 4, with 8 bases in between. CDR3 size: 12 residues. The CDR3 DNA reads TGTGCCAGCAGCTCACAGGGTTACGAGCAGTACTTC. Protein sequence: CASSSQGYEQYF.

The chain links TRBV7-9 to TRBJ2-3; 15 nucleotides agree with TRBD2. After removal of 4 bases from V and 4 bases from J, the junction contained 3 bases not matched to a gene. Germline values: CDR1 SEHNR, CDR2 FQNEAQ (reference sequence). The CDR3 spans 16 residues. In nucleotides, the CDR3 is TGTGCCAGCAGCTCAGGACTAGCGGGAGGGTCAGATACGCAGTATTTT. It is translated as CASSSGLAGGSDTQYF.

The V and J genes are TRBV12-3 or TRBV12-4 and TRBJ1-2; D is undetermined. The ends were cut back, 2 bases at V and 8 bases at J, with 9 bases in the middle. The length of the CDR3 is 12 residues. The CDR3 loop reads CASSLSNSGYTF. DNA of the CDR3: TGTGCCAGCAGTTTATCCAACTCGGGCTACACCTTC.

This sequence joins TRBV5-1 and TRBJ2-7, with D possibly TRBD2 on 6 matching bases. The CDR3 sequence is 16 residues long. V dropped 4 bases and J dropped 7 bases, with 24 bases sitting between them. Germline CDR1 and CDR2: SGHRS and YFSETQ. The CDR3 protein is CASSPGVGPWAREQYF. The CDR3 nucleotides are TGCGCCAGCAGCCCGGGGGTGGGCCCGTGGGCGCGAGAGCAGTACTTC.

The chain is built from TRBV2 and TRBJ2-2; 8 nucleotides agree with TRBD2. Trimming cost V 6 bases and J 5 bases; bases outside gene matches: 5. Germline CDR1 is SNHLY and CDR2 is FYNNEI. The CDR3 extends over 14 amino acids. CDR3 amino acids: CASSLAGVTGELFF. Written as DNA, the CDR3 is TGTGCCAGCAGCCTAGCGGGTGTTACCGGGGAGCTGTTTTTT.

The chain recombines TRBV18 with TRBJ2-2; D may be TRBD1 (5 bases). The CDR3 is 15 residues long. Trimming took 4 bases from V and 1 from J, leaving 10 bases between them. CDR1 is KGHSH and CDR2 is LQKENI in the germline V gene. The CDR3 coding sequence is TGTGCCAGCTCACAGGGGCAGGGGAACACCGGGGAGCTGTTTTTT. It yields the protein CASSQGQGNTGELFF.

The chain joins TRBV6-5 to TRBJ2-7; 8 bases align to TRBD1. The germline V gene encodes CDR1 MNHEY and CDR2 SVGAGI. CDR3 length: 12 residues. Germline trimming cut 6 bases from V and 5 bases from J; bases unmatched to any gene: 3. CDR3 DNA: TGTGCCAGCAGCCCGACAGGGGACGAGCAGTACTTC. Amino acid sequence: CASSPTGDEQYF.

The J gene is TRBJ2-5, the V gene TRBV29-1; 8 bases are a match to TRBD1. The CDR3 runs to 12 residues. V was clipped by 7 bases and J by 2 bases; unmatched bases: 3. Germline values: CDR1 SQVTM, CDR2 ANQGSEA. The CDR3 here is CSGRTGQETQYF. CDR3 sequence (DNA): TGCAGCGGGCGGACAGGGCAAGAGACCCAGTACTTC. Supplemented by reference TRBV29-1 and TRBJ2-5, the full variable domain reads SAVISQKPSRDICQRGTSLTIQCQVDSQVTMMFWYRQQPGQSLTLIATANQGSEATYESGFVIDKFPISRPNLTFSTLTVSNMSPEDSSIYLCSGRTGQETQYFGPGTRLLVL.

This rearrangement joins TRBV24-1 to TRBJ1-5, with 9 positions matching TRBD1. The CDR3 covers 15 residues. Germline V gives CDR1 KGHDR, CDR2 SFDVKD. V lost 2 bases to trimming and J lost 5 bases; unmatched junction nucleotides: 3. CDR3 DNA sequence: TGTGCCACCAGTGATTCGGGACAGGGAGATCAGCCCCAGCATTTT. The encoded protein is CATSDSGQGDQPQHF.

The chain links TRBV29-1 to TRBJ2-7; tentative D call: TRBD2 (6 bases). CDR1 and CDR2 (germline): SQVTM, ANQGSEA. V lost 7 bases, J lost 3 bases, and 16 bases lay in between. This CDR3 has 13 amino acids. The CDR3 bases are TGCAGCGCCGGGGGACGGGCGAACTACGAGCAGTACTTC. This sequence encodes CSAGGRANYEQYF.

The rearrangement joins TRBV19 to TRBJ2-7; maybe TRBD1 (6 bases). This CDR3 is built from 13 residues. In germline, CDR1 is LNHDA, CDR2 SQIVND (reference sequence). The ends were cut back, 4 bases at V and 3 bases at J, with 10 bases in the middle. CDR3 sequence (DNA): TGTGCCAGTAGTAGGGACAAAGACTACGAGCAGTACTTC. Encoded protein: CASSRDKDYEQYF. The variable domain in full, completed from reference TRBV19 and TRBJ2-7, reads DGGITQSPKYLFRKEGQNVTLSCEQNLNHDAMYWYRQDPGQGLRLIYYSQIVNDFQKGDIAEGYSVSREKKESFPLTVTSAQKNPTAFYLCASSRDKDYEQYFGPGTRLTVT.

V and J are TRBV6-5 and TRBJ1-2; 9 bases match TRBD1. The CDR3 consists of 13 residues. Germline lookup yields CDR1 MNHEY and CDR2 SVGAGI. V lost 7 bases to trimming and J lost 6 bases; unmatched junction nucleotides: 6. This CDR3 is CASTHRGQDGYTF. The CDR3 DNA is TGTGCCAGCACCCACAGGGGGCAGGATGGCTACACCTTC.

The chain is built from TRBV11-2 and TRBJ1-2, with a tentative D call TRBD1 (6 bases). Trimming took 4 bases from V and 3 from J, leaving 12 bases between them. CDR3 size: 14 residues. Germline loops: CDR1 SGHAT, CDR2 FQNNGV. CDR3 nucleotides: TGTGCCAGCAGCTCATTGACAGGATACTATGGCTACACCTTC. This gives the protein CASSSLTGYYGYTF.

In this sample, this clone turned up once. The genes are TRBV27 and TRBJ2-5; 8 bases are shared with TRBD2. Germline V CDR1 and CDR2: MNHEY, SMNVEV (reference sequence). CDR3 length: 15 amino acids. V shed 5 bases, J shed 2 bases, and the junction held 7 bases outside the gene matches. This CDR3 reads CASSQKRGLQETQYF. The CDR3 nucleotides read TGTGCCAGCAGTCAGAAGCGGGGGTTGCAAGAGACCCAGTACTTC.

J is TRBJ1-2 and V is TRBV14; the D gene is possibly TRBD1 (6 bases). The germline V gene has CDR1 SGHDN and CDR2 FVKESK. V dropped 3 bases and J dropped 6 bases, with 11 bases sitting between them. The CDR3 is made up of 13 amino acids. This chain's CDR3 is CASSQDSVHGYTF. The CDR3 coding sequence is TGTGCCAGCAGCCAGGACAGTGTCCATGGCTACACCTTC.